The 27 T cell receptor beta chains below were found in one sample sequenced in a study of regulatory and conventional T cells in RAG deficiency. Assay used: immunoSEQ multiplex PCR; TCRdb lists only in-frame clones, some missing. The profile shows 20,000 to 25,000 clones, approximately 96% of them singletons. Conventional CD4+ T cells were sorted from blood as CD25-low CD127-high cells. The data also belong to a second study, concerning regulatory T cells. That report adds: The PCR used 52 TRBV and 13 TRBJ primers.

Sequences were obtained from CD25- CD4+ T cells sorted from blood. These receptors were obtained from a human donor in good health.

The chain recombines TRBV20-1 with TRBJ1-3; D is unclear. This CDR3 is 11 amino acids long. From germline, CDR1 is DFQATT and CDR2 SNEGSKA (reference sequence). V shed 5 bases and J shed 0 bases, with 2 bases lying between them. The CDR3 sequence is CSARSGNTIYF. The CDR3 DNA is TGCAGTGCTCGCTCTGGAAACACCATATATTTT.

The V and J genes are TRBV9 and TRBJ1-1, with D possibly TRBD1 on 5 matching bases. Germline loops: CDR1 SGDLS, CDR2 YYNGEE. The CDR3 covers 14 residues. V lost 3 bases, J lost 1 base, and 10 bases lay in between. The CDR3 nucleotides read TGTGCCAGCAGCGGACAGACCACGAACACTGAAGCTTTCTTT. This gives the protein CASSGQTTNTEAFF. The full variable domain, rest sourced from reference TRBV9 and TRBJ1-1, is DSGVTQTPKHLITATGQRVTLRCSPRSGDLSVYWYQQSLDQGLQFLIQYYNGEERAKGNILERFSAQQFPDLHSELNLSSLELGDSALYFCASSGQTTNTEAFFGQGTRLTVV.

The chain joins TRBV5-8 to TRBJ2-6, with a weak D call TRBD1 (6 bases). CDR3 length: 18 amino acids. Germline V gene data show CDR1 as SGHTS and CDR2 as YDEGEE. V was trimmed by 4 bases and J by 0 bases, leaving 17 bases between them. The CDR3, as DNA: TGTGCCAGCAGCAACCCAGGGGATAGCCGCTCTGGGGCCAACGTCCTGACTTTC. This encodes CASSNPGDSRSGANVLTF.

As DNA, the CDR3 is TGTGCCAGCAGGACAGGGGGCCCCTACAATGAGCAGTTCTTC. The encoded protein is CASRTGGPYNEQFF. J is TRBJ2-1 and V is TRBV6-5; 10 bases match TRBD1. The V gene end was trimmed by 6 bases and the J gene end by 2 bases; junction bases not matched to a gene: 1. The CDR3 spans 14 residues. The V gene's germline CDR1 is MNHEY and CDR2 SVGAGI.

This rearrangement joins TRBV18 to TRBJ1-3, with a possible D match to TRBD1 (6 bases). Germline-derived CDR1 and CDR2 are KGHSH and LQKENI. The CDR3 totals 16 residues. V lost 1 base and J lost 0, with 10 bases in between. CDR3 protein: CASSPLQGISGNTIYF. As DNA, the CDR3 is TGTGCCAGCTCACCACTCCAGGGGATCTCTGGAAACACCATATATTTT.

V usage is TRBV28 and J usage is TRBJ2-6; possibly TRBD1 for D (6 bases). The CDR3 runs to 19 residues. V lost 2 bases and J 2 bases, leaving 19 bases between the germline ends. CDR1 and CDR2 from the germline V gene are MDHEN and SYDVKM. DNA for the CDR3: TGTGCCAGCAGTTTAGTATGGGGCCGTCCAGGGGCTGGGGCCAACGTCCTGACTTTC. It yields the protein CASSLVWGRPGAGANVLTF.

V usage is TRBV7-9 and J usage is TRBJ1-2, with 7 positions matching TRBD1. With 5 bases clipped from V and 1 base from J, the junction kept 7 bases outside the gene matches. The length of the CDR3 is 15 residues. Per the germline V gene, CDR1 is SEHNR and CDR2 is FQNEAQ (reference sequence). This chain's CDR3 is CASSGGTVINYGYTF. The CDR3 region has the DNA TGTGCCAGCAGCGGTGGGACAGTTATTAACTATGGCTACACCTTC.

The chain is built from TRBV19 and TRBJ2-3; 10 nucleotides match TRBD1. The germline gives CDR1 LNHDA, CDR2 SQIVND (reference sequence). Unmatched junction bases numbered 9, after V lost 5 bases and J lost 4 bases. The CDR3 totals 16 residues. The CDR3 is CASSLSGTGVPDTQYF. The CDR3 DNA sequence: TGTGCCAGTAGTCTATCCGGGACAGGGGTACCAGATACGCAGTATTTT.

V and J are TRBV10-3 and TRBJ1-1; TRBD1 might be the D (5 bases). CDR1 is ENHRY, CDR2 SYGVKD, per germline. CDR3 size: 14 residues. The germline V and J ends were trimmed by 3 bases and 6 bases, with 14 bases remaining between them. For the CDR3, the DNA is TGTGCCATCAGTGATCAGGGCGATGGGGCTGAAGCTTTCTTT. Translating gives CAISDQGDGAEAFF.

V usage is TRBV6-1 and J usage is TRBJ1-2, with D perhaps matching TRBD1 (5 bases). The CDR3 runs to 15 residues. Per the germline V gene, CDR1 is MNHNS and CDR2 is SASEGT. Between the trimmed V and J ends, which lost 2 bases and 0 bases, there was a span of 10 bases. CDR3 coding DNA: TGTGCCAGCAGTGAAAATCAGGGAACTAACTATGGCTACACCTTC. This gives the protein CASSENQGTNYGYTF.

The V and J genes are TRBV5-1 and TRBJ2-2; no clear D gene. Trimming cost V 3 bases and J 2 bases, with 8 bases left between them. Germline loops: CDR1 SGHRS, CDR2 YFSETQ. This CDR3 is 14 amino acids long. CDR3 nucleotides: TGCGCCAGCAGCTCCGCGCATAACACCGGGGAGCTGTTTTTT. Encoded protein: CASSSAHNTGELFF.

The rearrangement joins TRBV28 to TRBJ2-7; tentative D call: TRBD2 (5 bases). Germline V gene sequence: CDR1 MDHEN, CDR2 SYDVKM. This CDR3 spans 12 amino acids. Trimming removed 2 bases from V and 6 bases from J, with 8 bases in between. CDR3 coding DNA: TGTGCCAGCAGTTTAGCGGGTGGCGAGCAGTACTTC. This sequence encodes CASSLAGGEQYF.

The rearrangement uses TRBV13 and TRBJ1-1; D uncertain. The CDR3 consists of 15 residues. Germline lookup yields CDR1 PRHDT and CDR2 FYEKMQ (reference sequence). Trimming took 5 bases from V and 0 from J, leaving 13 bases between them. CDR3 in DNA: TGTGCCAGCAGCCCCCGGGAAGGCCTGAACACTGAAGCTTTCTTT. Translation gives CASSPREGLNTEAFF.

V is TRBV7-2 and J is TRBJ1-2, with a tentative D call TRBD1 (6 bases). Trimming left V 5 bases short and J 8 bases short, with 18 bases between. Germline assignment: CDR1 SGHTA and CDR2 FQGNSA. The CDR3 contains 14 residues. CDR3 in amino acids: CASSLQGIQRGYTF. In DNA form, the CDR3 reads TGTGCCAGCAGCCTACAGGGAATACAGAGGGGCTACACCTTC.

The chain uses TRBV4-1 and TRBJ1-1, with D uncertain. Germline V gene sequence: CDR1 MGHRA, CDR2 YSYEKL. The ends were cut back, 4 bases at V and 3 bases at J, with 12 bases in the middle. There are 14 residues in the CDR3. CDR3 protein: CASSRPPAHTEAFF. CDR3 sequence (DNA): TGCGCCAGCAGCCGGCCCCCAGCGCACACTGAAGCTTTCTTT.

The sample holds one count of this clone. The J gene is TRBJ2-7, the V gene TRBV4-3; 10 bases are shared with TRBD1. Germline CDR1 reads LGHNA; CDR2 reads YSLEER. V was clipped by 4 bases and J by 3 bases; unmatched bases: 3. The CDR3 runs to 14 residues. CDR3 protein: CASSPGQGDYEQYF. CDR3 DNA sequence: TGCGCCAGCAGCCCTGGACAGGGGGACTACGAGCAGTACTTC.

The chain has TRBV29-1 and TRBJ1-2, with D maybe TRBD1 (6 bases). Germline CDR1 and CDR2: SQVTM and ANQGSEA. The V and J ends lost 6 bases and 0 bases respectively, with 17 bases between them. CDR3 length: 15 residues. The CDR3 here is CSVPRVRGSNYGYTF. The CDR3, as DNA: TGCAGCGTCCCGAGGGTCAGGGGATCTAACTATGGCTACACCTTC.

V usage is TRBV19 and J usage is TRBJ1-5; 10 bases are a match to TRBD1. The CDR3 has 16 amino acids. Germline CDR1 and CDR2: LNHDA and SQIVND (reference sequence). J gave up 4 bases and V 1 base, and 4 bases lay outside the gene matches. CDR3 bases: TGTGCCAGTAGTATAGTAGAGGGACAGGGGAATCAGCCCCAGCATTTT. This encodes CASSIVEGQGNQPQHF.

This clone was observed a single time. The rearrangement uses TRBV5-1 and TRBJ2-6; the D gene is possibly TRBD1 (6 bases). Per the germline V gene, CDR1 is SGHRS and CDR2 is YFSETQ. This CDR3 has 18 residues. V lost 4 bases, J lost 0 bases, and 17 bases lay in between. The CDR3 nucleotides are TGCGCCAGCAGCCAGACGACAGGAATCATCTCTGGGGCCAACGTCCTGACTTTC. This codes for CASSQTTGIISGANVLTF.

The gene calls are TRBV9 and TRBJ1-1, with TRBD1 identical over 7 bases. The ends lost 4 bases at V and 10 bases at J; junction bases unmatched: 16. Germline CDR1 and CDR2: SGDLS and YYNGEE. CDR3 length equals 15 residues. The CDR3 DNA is TGTGCCAGCAGCCCCGGTGTAGGAGGGGGCGACGGAGCTTTCTTT. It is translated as CASSPGVGGGDGAFF.

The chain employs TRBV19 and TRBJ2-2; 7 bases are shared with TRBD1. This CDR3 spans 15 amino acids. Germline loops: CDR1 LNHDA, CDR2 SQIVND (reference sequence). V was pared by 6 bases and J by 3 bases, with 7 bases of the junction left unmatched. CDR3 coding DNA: TGTGCCAGTAGACTGGGACAGTCGTACACCGGGGAGCTGTTTTTT. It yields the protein CASRLGQSYTGELFF.

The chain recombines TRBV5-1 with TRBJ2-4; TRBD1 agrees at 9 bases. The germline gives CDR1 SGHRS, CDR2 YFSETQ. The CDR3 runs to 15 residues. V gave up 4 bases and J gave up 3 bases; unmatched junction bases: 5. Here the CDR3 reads CASSLGQGGKNIQYF. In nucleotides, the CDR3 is TGCGCCAGCAGCCTGGGACAGGGCGGCAAAAACATTCAGTACTTC. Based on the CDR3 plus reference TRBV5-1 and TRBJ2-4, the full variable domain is KAGVTQTPRYLIKTRGQQVTLSCSPISGHRSVSWYQQTPGQGLQFLFEYFSETQRNKGNFPGRFSGRQFSNSRSEMNVSTLELGDSALYLCASSLGQGGKNIQYFGAGTRLSVL.

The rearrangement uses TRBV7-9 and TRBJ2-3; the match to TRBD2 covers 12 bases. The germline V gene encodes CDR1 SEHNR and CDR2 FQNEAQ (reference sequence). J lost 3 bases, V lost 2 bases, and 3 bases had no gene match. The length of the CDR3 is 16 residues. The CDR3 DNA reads TGTGCCAGCAGCTTAATGACTAGCGGGGGAACAGATACGCAGTATTTT. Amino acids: CASSLMTSGGTDTQYF.

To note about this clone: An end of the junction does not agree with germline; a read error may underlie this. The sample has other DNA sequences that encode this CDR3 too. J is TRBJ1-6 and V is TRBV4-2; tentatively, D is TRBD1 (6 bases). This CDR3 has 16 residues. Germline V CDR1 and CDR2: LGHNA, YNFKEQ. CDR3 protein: CTSSQDGAGDNSPLHF. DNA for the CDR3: TGTACCAGCAGCCAAGACGGGGCAGGGGATAATTCACCCCTCCACTTT.

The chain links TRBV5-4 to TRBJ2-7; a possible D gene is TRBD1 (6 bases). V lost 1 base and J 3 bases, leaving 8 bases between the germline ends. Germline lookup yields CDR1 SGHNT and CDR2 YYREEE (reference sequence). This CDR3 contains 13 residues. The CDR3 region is CASSLQGIYEQYF. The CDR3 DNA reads TGTGCCAGCAGCTTGCAGGGGATCTACGAGCAGTACTTC.

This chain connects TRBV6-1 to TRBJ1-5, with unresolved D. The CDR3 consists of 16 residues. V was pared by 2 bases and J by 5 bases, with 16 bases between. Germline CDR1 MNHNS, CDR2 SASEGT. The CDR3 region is CASSETVYYRDQPQHF. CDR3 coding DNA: TGTGCCAGCAGTGAAACGGTTTATTATCGGGATCAGCCCCAGCATTTT.

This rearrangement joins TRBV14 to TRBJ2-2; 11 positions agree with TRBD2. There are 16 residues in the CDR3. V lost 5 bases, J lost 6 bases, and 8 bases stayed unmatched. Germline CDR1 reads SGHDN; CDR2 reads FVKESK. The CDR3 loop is CASSILLAGVPGELFF. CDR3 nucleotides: TGTGCCAGCAGCATCCTACTAGCGGGGGTTCCCGGGGAGCTGTTTTTT.